The 21 T cell receptor beta chains presented below share a single source sample, sequenced in a study of blood T cell repertoires in COVID-19 (dated by TCRdb to about 2020). Library creation used the immunoSEQ multiplex PCR assay. TCRdb took over this immuneACCESS table, retaining in-frame rearrangements with V and J assigned. Such tables are incomplete; in checked studies, under half of the missing clones stem from an unresolved V gene, and the remainder is unexplained. This sample has approximately 92,000 clones in its table, and roughly 72% of those were observed once. The ten biggest clones cover approximately 23% of the sample. Source material: peripheral blood. The receptor source for this set is a woman aged 55-69 years in a cohort sampled during active or convalescent COVID-19.

This clone was detected a few times. The DNA of the CDR3 is TGTGCCAGCAGCCGCCGGGGGACAGGGGGTCTCTACGAGCAGTACTTC. Translating it yields CASSRRGTGGLYEQYF. The genes are TRBV7-8 and TRBJ2-7; TRBD1 matches at 11 bases. Germline lookup yields CDR1 SGHVS and CDR2 FQNEAQ. V trimming: 5 bases; J trimming: 3 bases; junction bases outside the gene matches: 9. CDR3 length: 16 residues. Drawing the rest from reference TRBV7-8 and TRBJ2-7, the complete variable domain is GAGVSQSPRYKVAKRGQDVALRCDPISGHVSLFWYQQALGQGPEFLTYFQNEAQLDKSGLPSDRFFAERPEGSVSTLKIQRTQQEDSAVYLCASSRRGTGGLYEQYFGPGTRLTVT.

This sequence joins TRBV5-1 and TRBJ2-2, with 9 nucleotides matching TRBD2. Germline V gene sequence: CDR1 SGHRS, CDR2 YFSETQ. The CDR3 spans 16 residues. Losses at the gene ends were 4 bases for V and 4 bases for J; bases not matched to a gene: 8. CDR3 sequence reads: CASSQVAGAGTGELFF. The DNA of the CDR3 is TGCGCCAGCAGCCAAGTAGCGGGGGCTGGCACCGGGGAGCTGTTTTTT.

The CDR3 reads CASSTGGNQPQHF. Written as DNA, the CDR3 is TGCGCCAGCAGTACAGGGGGAAATCAGCCCCAGCATTTT. This rearrangement joins TRBV10-1 to TRBJ1-5, with 8 positions matching TRBD1. The J segment lost 4 bases and the V segment lost 5 bases, leaving 1 base of the junction unmatched. The CDR3 totals 13 residues. CDR1 is WNHNN, CDR2 SYGVQD, per germline (reference sequence).

As DNA, the CDR3 is TGTGCCATCAGTGAGCTAGGGGGAAACACTGAAGCTTTCTTT. Translating gives CAISELGGNTEAFF. The chain uses TRBV10-3 and TRBJ1-1; possible D gene TRBD1, 6 bases. The CDR3 runs to 14 residues. CDR1 is ENHRY and CDR2 is SYGVKD in the germline V gene. Trimming took off 2 bases at V and 2 bases at J, with 9 bases between the two ends.

The rearrangement uses TRBV25-1 and TRBJ2-3; 12 nucleotides match TRBD2. Trimming at V came to 4 bases and at J to 4 bases, leaving 9 bases not matched to a gene. Germline-derived CDR1 and CDR2 are MGHDK and SYGVNS. The CDR3 extends over 17 amino acids. CDR3 protein: CASSGLTLAGGADTQYF. As DNA, the CDR3 is TGTGCCAGCAGTGGACTAACACTAGCGGGGGGCGCAGATACGCAGTATTTT.

The chain carries TRBV7-9 and TRBJ2-2, with no clear D. The CDR3 extends over 14 amino acids. Germline V gene sequence: CDR1 SEHNR, CDR2 FQNEAQ (reference sequence). Trimming cost V 5 bases and J 6 bases, with 13 bases left between them. The CDR3 DNA sequence: TGTGCCAGCAGCCGGCCCGCGGTCGCCGGGGAGCTGTTTTTT. It encodes CASSRPAVAGELFF.

The chain couples TRBV7-2 to TRBJ2-5; D remains unclear. Trimming took off 2 bases at V and 2 bases at J, with 9 bases between the two ends. The CDR3 sequence is 14 residues long. Per germline, CDR1 SGHTA and CDR2 FQGNSA. CDR3 sequence reads: CASSLLGPQETQYF. Here the CDR3 DNA reads TGTGCCAGCAGCTTATTGGGCCCTCAAGAGACCCAGTACTTC. The full variable domain, completed using reference TRBV7-2 and TRBJ2-5, is GAGVSQSPSNKVTEKGKDVELRCDPISGHTALYWYRQSLGQGLEFLIYFQGNSAPDKSGLPSDRFSAERTGGSVSTLTIQRTQQEDSAVYLCASSLLGPQETQYFGPGTRLLVL.

Note on this clone: Other DNA sequences of this sample code for an identical CDR3. The chain has TRBV18 and TRBJ2-2; D call uncertain. Per the germline V gene, CDR1 is KGHSH and CDR2 is LQKENI. This CDR3 region has 14 residues. V gave up 0 bases and J gave up 1 base, with 3 bases separating them. The CDR3 nucleotides read TGTGCCAGCTCACCACCTCGGAACACCGGGGAGCTGTTTTTT. It yields the protein CASSPPRNTGELFF.

The chain uses TRBV21-1 and TRBJ2-1; the table's D gene call, TRBD1, was not cross checked with the DNA. TRBV21-1 is classified as a pseudogene. This CDR3 comprises 19 residues. CDR3 nucleotide sequence: TGTGCCAGCAGCAAAGGAGGCAGACAGCCCCGTTTCTCCTACAATGAGCAGTTCTTC. The encoded protein is CASSKGGRQPRFSYNEQFF.

The table lists this clone with many counts. This rearrangement joins TRBV7-2 to TRBJ1-1; D is possibly TRBD1 (6 bases). Germline loops: CDR1 SGHTA, CDR2 FQGNSA. CDR3 size: 14 residues. V was cut by 5 bases and J by 11 bases, with 21 bases left in between. The CDR3 here is CASSAKTGPEKAFF. The DNA for the CDR3 is TGTGCCAGCAGCGCAAAGACAGGCCCCGAGAAGGCTTTCTTT.

CDR3 sequence reads: CASSPGTALRGTQYF. CDR3 in DNA: TGTGCCAGCAGCCCAGGGACAGCCCTTAGGGGGACGCAGTATTTT. This chain links TRBV11-3 with TRBJ2-3; 7 nucleotides agree with TRBD1. V was pared by 5 bases and J by 9 bases, with 14 bases of the junction left unmatched. This CDR3 has 15 residues. Looked up from germline, CDR1 is SGHNT and CDR2 is YENEEA.

This clone turned up a few times. The rearrangement joins TRBV3-1 (or the pseudogene TRBV3-2) to TRBJ2-3; 9 positions agree with TRBD2. This CDR3 is 17 amino acids long. V was pared by 0 bases and J by 6 bases, with 10 bases of the junction left unmatched. The germline gives CDR1 LGHDT, CDR2 YNNKEL (reference sequence). The CDR3 nucleotides are TGTGCCAGCAGCCAAGACTTCGCGGCGCGGGGGGGTGATACGCAGTATTTT. Protein sequence: CASSQDFAARGGDTQYF.

The chain joins TRBV3-1 (or the pseudogene TRBV3-2) to TRBJ1-6; 11 bases fit TRBD1. V shed 3 bases, J shed 9 bases, and the junction held 4 bases outside the gene matches. The CDR3 extends over 15 amino acids. CDR1 is LGHDT, CDR2 YNNKEL, per germline (reference sequence). As DNA, the CDR3 is TGTGCCAGCAGCCACGGGGGACAGGGGGGTTCACCCCTCCACTTT. Translated: CASSHGGQGGSPLHF.

This chain joins TRBV9 and TRBJ1-2; the match to TRBD1 covers 12 bases. Per germline, CDR1 SGDLS and CDR2 YYNGEE. This CDR3 spans 16 amino acids. V was pared by 3 bases and J by 1 base, with 4 bases of the junction left unmatched. The CDR3 here is CASSAGQGALNYGYTF. The CDR3 nucleotides are TGTGCCAGCAGCGCGGGACAGGGGGCCCTTAACTATGGCTACACCTTC.

The chain carries TRBV4-1 and TRBJ1-2, with 9 bases that match TRBD1. This CDR3 spans 18 amino acids. V shed 0 bases and J 2 bases; nucleotides not matched to a gene: 10. Germline CDR1 MGHRA, CDR2 YSYEKL. In nucleotides, the CDR3 is TGCGCCAGCAGCCAAGATGGTTGGGACAGGGCCCAAAACTATGGCTACACCTTC. Residues: CASSQDGWDRAQNYGYTF.

The chain recombines TRBV6-5 with TRBJ1-4; tentative D call: TRBD1 (6 bases). The CDR3 loop spans 16 amino acids. Trimming took off 2 bases at V and 1 base at J, with 11 bases between the two ends. CDR1 and CDR2 (germline): MNHEY, SVGAGI. DNA of the CDR3: TGTGCCAGCAGTTACCGGGGGGCGGGAACTAATGAAAAACTGTTTTTT. Protein: CASSYRGAGTNEKLFF.

The chain employs TRBV7-2 and TRBJ2-3; 11 positions match TRBD2. CDR3 length: 18 amino acids. CDR1 and CDR2 (germline): SGHTA, FQGNSA. Trimming took 1 base from V and 2 from J; bases not matched to a gene: 8. CDR3: CASSLGTSGSKHTDTQYF. CDR3 DNA: TGTGCCAGCAGCTTAGGGACTAGCGGGTCTAAACACACAGATACGCAGTATTTT. Combining the CDR3 with reference TRBV7-2 and TRBJ2-3 gives the whole variable domain GAGVSQSPSNKVTEKGKDVELRCDPISGHTALYWYRQSLGQGLEFLIYFQGNSAPDKSGLPSDRFSAERTGGSVSTLTIQRTQQEDSAVYLCASSLGTSGSKHTDTQYFGPGTRLTVL.

The chain joins TRBV28 to TRBJ1-2; 8 nucleotides align to TRBD1. This CDR3 has 15 amino acids. The V segment lost 6 bases and the J segment 7 bases; nucleotides outside the gene matches: 13. Germline values: CDR1 MDHEN, CDR2 SYDVKM. The CDR3 reads CASSPGTGKYGGYTF. CDR3 DNA: TGTGCCAGCAGCCCTGGGACAGGAAAATATGGTGGCTACACCTTC.

This clone has at least ten counts. This chain links TRBV7-2 with TRBJ1-4; weak D call: TRBD1 (5 bases). The CDR3 runs to 15 residues. V was shortened by 5 bases and J by 4 bases, with 14 bases between the two germline ends. CDR1 and CDR2 (germline): SGHTA, FQGNSA. The CDR3 nucleotides are TGTGCCAGCAGCCCGACGGGGGGGATTAATGAAAAACTGTTTTTT. Amino acid sequence: CASSPTGGINEKLFF.

CDR3 sequence reads: CASSLVTQGQETQYF. CDR3 coding DNA: TGCGCCAGCAGCTTGGTCACCCAGGGGCAAGAGACCCAGTACTTC. The genes are TRBV5-1 and TRBJ2-5; possibly TRBD1 for D (6 bases). CDR1 is SGHRS, CDR2 YFSETQ, per germline. V was trimmed by 0 bases and J by 2 bases, leaving 11 bases between them. The CDR3 totals 15 residues. The full variable domain, in which reference TRBV5-1 and TRBJ2-5 provide the parts outside the CDR3, is KAGVTQTPRYLIKTRGQQVTLSCSPISGHRSVSWYQQTPGQGLQFLFEYFSETQRNKGNFPGRFSGRQFSNSRSEMNVSTLELGDSALYLCASSLVTQGQETQYFGPGTRLLVL.

The rearrangement joins TRBV5-5 to TRBJ1-5; no reliable D call. The CDR3 has 13 amino acids. Germline V CDR1 and CDR2: SGHKS, YYEKEE (reference sequence). V was trimmed by 4 bases and J by 7 bases, leaving 12 bases between them. CDR3 region: CASSPRGNQPQHF. The DNA of the CDR3 is TGTGCCAGCAGCCCGCGGGGAAACCAGCCCCAGCATTTT.